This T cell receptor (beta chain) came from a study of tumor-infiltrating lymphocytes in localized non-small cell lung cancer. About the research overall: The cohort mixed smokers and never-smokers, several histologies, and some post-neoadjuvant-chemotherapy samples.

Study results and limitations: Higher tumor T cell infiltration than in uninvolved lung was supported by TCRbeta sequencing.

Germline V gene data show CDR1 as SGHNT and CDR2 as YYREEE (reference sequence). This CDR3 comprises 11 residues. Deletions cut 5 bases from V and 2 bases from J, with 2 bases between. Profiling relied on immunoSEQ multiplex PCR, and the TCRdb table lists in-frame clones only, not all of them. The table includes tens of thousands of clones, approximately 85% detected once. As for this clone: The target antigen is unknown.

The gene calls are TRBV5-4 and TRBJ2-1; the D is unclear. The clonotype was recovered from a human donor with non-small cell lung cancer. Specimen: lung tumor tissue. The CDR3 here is CASRAYNEQFF. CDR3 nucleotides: TGTGCCAGCAGGGCCTACAATGAGCAGTTCTTC. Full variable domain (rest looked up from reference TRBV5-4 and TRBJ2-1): ETGVTQSPTHLIKTRGQQVTLRCSSQSGHNTVSWYQQALGQGPQFIFQYYREEENGRGNFPPRFSGLQFPNYSSELNVNALELDDSALYLCASRAYNEQFFGPGTRLTVL.